The 17 T cell receptor beta chains below all came from one sample that was sequenced in a study of cytomegalovirus exposure and HLA in healthy donors. The PCR had 60 Vbeta and 13 Jbeta primers. Sequencing used immunoSEQ multiplex PCR; TCRdb keeps in-frame clones, though not all of them. The data contain some 150,000 clones, roughly 78% of them singletons. The sample was PBMCs. The source is a man between 45 and 60 years old in good health and CMV-seropositive.

J is TRBJ2-5 and V is TRBV5-1; weak D call: TRBD2 (5 bases). Judging by the DNA end, TRBJ2-7 fits better; the J call may be wrong. This CDR3 is built from 18 residues. Germline V CDR1 and CDR2: SGHRS, YFSETQ. CDR3 bases: TGCGCCAGCAGCCTTACCTCCAACGGCGGGCGCCTCTCCTACGAGCAGTACTTC. Protein product: CASSLTSNGGRLSYEQYF.

This clone has a handful of counts. The gene calls are TRBV7-9 and TRBJ2-1; D unresolved. CDR3 length equals 12 residues. In germline, CDR1 is SEHNR, CDR2 FQNEAQ (reference sequence). The V end lost 3 bases, the J end lost 10 bases, and 10 bases lay between the germline ends. This CDR3 reads CASSFWSGEQFF. The CDR3 bases are TGTGCCAGCAGCTTCTGGAGTGGCGAGCAGTTCTTC.

The sample holds a few counts of this clone. This chain connects TRBV7-9 to TRBJ1-3; 8 bases align to TRBD1. The CDR3 has 15 amino acids. Per germline, CDR1 SEHNR and CDR2 FQNEAQ (reference sequence). After removal of 3 bases from V and 0 bases from J, the junction contained 1 base not matched to a gene. CDR3 in amino acids: CASSFQGASGNTIYF. CDR3 nucleotide sequence: TGTGCCAGCAGCTTCCAGGGGGCCTCTGGAAACACCATATATTTT.

This clone was observed a handful of times. The chain couples TRBV7-3 to TRBJ2-1; D is perhaps TRBD1 (8 bases). V lost 3 bases and J lost 8, with 23 bases in between. Germline CDR1 reads SGHTA; CDR2 reads FQGTGA. The CDR3 consists of 17 residues. CDR3 nucleotides: TGTGCCAGCAGCTTTCAGCCAACAGGGGGGGTAAATTATGAGCAGTTCTTC. Its translation is CASSFQPTGGVNYEQFF.

Here the CDR3 reads CASSPTGGRQPQHF. As DNA, the CDR3 is TGTGCCAGCAGTCCTACAGGGGGCCGGCAGCCCCAGCATTTT. The V and J genes are TRBV25-1 and TRBJ1-5; 9 nucleotides match TRBD1. This CDR3 has 14 residues. Germline V gene sequence: CDR1 MGHDK, CDR2 SYGVNS. The J segment lost 7 bases and the V segment lost 5 bases, leaving 6 bases of the junction unmatched. The whole variable domain, filled in from reference TRBV25-1 and TRBJ1-5, reads EADIYQTPRYLVIGTGKKITLECSQTMGHDKMYWYQQDPGMELHLIHYSYGVNSTEKGDLSSESTVSRIRTEHFPLTLESARPSHTSQYLCASSPTGGRQPQHFGDGTRLSIL.

On this clone itself: This sample also contains other DNA sequences that code for the same CDR3. V and J are TRBV4-1 and TRBJ2-3; 10 bases are a match to TRBD2. Germline lookup yields CDR1 MGHRA and CDR2 YSYEKL. With V trimmed by 3 bases and J by 5 bases, 11 bases remained unmatched. CDR3 length: 17 residues. In DNA, the CDR3 is TGCGCCAGCAGCCAGGGTCTACTAGCGGGGAGTAAAGATACGCAGTATTTT. It codes for CASSQGLLAGSKDTQYF.

V gene TRBV5-1 combines with J gene TRBJ2-5; 7 nucleotides align to TRBD2. Losses at the gene ends were 2 bases for V and 11 bases for J; bases not matched to a gene: 12. Germline loops: CDR1 SGHRS, CDR2 YFSETQ. The CDR3 covers 14 residues. As DNA, the CDR3 is TGCGCCAGCAGCTTAGGACAAGACGTGCGGGAGCAGTACTTC. Translating it yields CASSLGQDVREQYF.

The count of this clone is one. One junction end disagrees with the germline gene, perhaps due to a read error. The genes are TRBV7-9 and TRBJ2-2; 8 bases align to TRBD1. The CDR3 covers 18 residues. Germline lookup yields CDR1 SEHNR and CDR2 FQNEAQ (reference sequence). The CDR3 DNA is TGTTCCAGCAGCTCCCGGACAGGGAGTAAGGAGGGCACCGGGGAGCTGTTTTTT. Its protein is CSSSSRTGSKEGTGELFF. The variable domain in full, completed from reference TRBV7-9 and TRBJ2-2, reads DTGVSQNPRHKITKRGQNVTFRCDPISEHNRLYWYRQTLGQGPEFLTYFQNEAQLEKSRLLSDRFSAERPKGSFSTLEIQRTEQGDSAMYLCSSSSRTGSKEGTGELFFGEGSRLTVL.

This chain uses TRBV11-2 with TRBJ1-2; TRBD1 matches at 7 bases. The germline V gene has CDR1 SGHAT and CDR2 FQNNGV. J lost 4 bases, V lost 4 bases, and 9 bases had no gene match. This CDR3 has 15 residues. The CDR3 reads CASSSAKGAGYGYTF. Here the CDR3 DNA reads TGTGCCAGCAGCTCGGCCAAGGGGGCGGGCTATGGCTACACCTTC.

V gene TRBV7-8 combines with J gene TRBJ2-7; TRBD1 aligns across 9 bases. CDR1 and CDR2 (germline): SGHVS, FQNEAQ. J gave up 5 bases and V 6 bases, and 14 bases lay outside the gene matches. This CDR3 has 16 amino acids. The chain's CDR3 is CASSPSPGTGYDEQYF. For the CDR3, the DNA is TGTGCCAGCAGTCCTTCTCCCGGGACAGGGTACGACGAGCAGTACTTC.

V usage is TRBV14 and J usage is TRBJ1-3; D uncertain. The V gene's germline CDR1 is SGHDN and CDR2 FVKESK. The CDR3 sequence is 15 residues long. The V end lost 5 bases, the J end lost 2 bases, and 13 bases lay between the germline ends. The CDR3: CASSDFPGAGNTIYF. CDR3 nucleotides: TGTGCCAGCAGCGACTTTCCGGGAGCTGGAAACACCATATATTTT.

The chain recombines TRBV12-1 with TRBJ2-7; TRBD2 reflects the table's D call only, with no check against the DNA. TRBV12-1 is designated a pseudogene. The CDR3 length is 13 residues. CDR3 in amino acids: CASLRGGTYEQYF. The CDR3 DNA reads TGTGCCAGCTTGCGCGGGGGCACCTACGAGCAGTACTTC.

This chain joins TRBV28 and TRBJ2-3; 9 nucleotides align to TRBD2. This CDR3 region has 14 residues. Germline V gives CDR1 MDHEN, CDR2 SYDVKM. V lost 8 bases and J lost 3; bases outside the gene matches: 6. CDR3 amino acids: CASQPAGGTDTQYF. The CDR3 DNA is TGTGCCAGCCAGCCTGCGGGAGGGACAGATACGCAGTATTTT.

The chain is built from TRBV2 and TRBJ2-4, with 9 bases that match TRBD2. Germline CDR1 is SNHLY and CDR2 is FYNNEI. The CDR3 length is 14 residues. V was clipped by 8 bases and J by 9 bases; unmatched bases: 11. The CDR3 reads CASAIGGGARIQYF. DNA for the CDR3: TGTGCCAGCGCCATAGGCGGGGGGGCTCGCATTCAGTACTTC.

This clone showed up just a few times. This chain connects TRBV6-5 to TRBJ1-1; weak D call: TRBD1 (6 bases). Trimming took 0 bases from V and 5 from J, leaving 16 bases between them. The CDR3 runs to 16 residues. Germline CDR1 MNHEY, CDR2 SVGAGI. This chain's CDR3 is CASSYSGGGSRTEAFF. The CDR3 DNA follows: TGTGCCAGCAGTTACTCCGGTGGGGGCTCAAGAACTGAAGCTTTCTTT.

This clone was recorded only once. The chain employs TRBV2 and TRBJ2-1; the D gene is possibly TRBD1 (5 bases). Germline assignment: CDR1 SNHLY and CDR2 FYNNEI. Trimming cost V 6 bases and J 7 bases, with 19 bases left between them. This CDR3 is 15 amino acids long. The CDR3 is CASRALGQGGNEQFF. In DNA form, the CDR3 reads TGTGCCAGCAGGGCGTTGGGCCAGGGTGGGAATGAGCAGTTCTTC. The entire variable domain, with the rest obtained from reference TRBV2 and TRBJ2-1, is as follows: EPEVTQTPSHQVTQMGQEVILRCVPISNHLYFYWYRQILGQKVEFLVSFYNNEISEKSEIFDDQFSVERPDGSNFTLKIRSTKLEDSAMYFCASRALGQGGNEQFFGPGTRLTVL.

The rearrangement links TRBV5-1 to TRBJ2-3, with 7 bases identical to TRBD2. The V segment lost 4 bases and the J segment 1 base; nucleotides outside the gene matches: 3. The CDR3 consists of 14 residues. The germline gives CDR1 SGHRS, CDR2 YFSETQ. CDR3 amino acids: CASSGRGGTDTQYF. The CDR3, as DNA: TGCGCCAGCAGCGGGAGGGGCGGCACAGATACGCAGTATTTT.